A single sample is the source of the 9 T cell receptor beta chains below, sequenced in a study of blood T cell repertoires in COVID-19. Method: immunoSEQ multiplex PCR; TCRdb's copy keeps in-frame clones and lacks some. Of roughly 86,000 clones listed, about four fifths are singletons. The sequencing input was peripheral blood. Receptors originate from a man in his sixties with acute or convalescent COVID-19.

V usage is TRBV28 and J usage is TRBJ2-7; tentatively, D is TRBD2 (7 bases). The V end was cut by 3 bases, the J end by 2 bases, with 17 bases between. The length of the CDR3 is 16 residues. Per germline, CDR1 MDHEN and CDR2 SYDVKM. CDR3 residues: CASSFAGAGDAYEQYF. CDR3 bases: TGTGCCAGCAGTTTTGCGGGGGCAGGGGATGCCTACGAGCAGTACTTC.

The J gene is TRBJ2-7, the V gene TRBV5-1; 11 bases map to TRBD1. The CDR3 sequence is 14 residues long. V shed 5 bases and J 3 bases; nucleotides not matched to a gene: 4. CDR1 and CDR2 from the germline V gene are SGHRS and YFSETQ. CDR3 sequence reads: CASRRTGGDYEQYF. CDR3 nucleotides: TGCGCCAGCAGAAGGACAGGGGGCGACTACGAGCAGTACTTC. Filled out from reference TRBV5-1 and TRBJ2-7, the complete variable domain reads KAGVTQTPRYLIKTRGQQVTLSCSPISGHRSVSWYQQTPGQGLQFLFEYFSETQRNKGNFPGRFSGRQFSNSRSEMNVSTLELGDSALYLCASRRTGGDYEQYFGPGTRLTVT.

J is TRBJ2-7 and V is TRBV5-1, with 9 bases that match TRBD1. Unmatched junction bases numbered 5, after V lost 4 bases and J lost 3 bases. The germline V gene has CDR1 SGHRS and CDR2 YFSETQ. The CDR3 totals 14 residues. The DNA for the CDR3 is TGCGCCAGCAGCATCGGGACAGGGCACTACGAGCAGTACTTC. This codes for CASSIGTGHYEQYF. The full variable domain, in which reference TRBV5-1 and TRBJ2-7 provide the parts outside the CDR3, is KAGVTQTPRYLIKTRGQQVTLSCSPISGHRSVSWYQQTPGQGLQFLFEYFSETQRNKGNFPGRFSGRQFSNSRSEMNVSTLELGDSALYLCASSIGTGHYEQYFGPGTRLTVT.

J is TRBJ1-5 and V is TRBV6-5; D ambiguous. This CDR3 comprises 13 residues. V was cut by 5 bases and J by 9 bases, with 14 bases left in between. Germline lookup yields CDR1 MNHEY and CDR2 SVGAGI. The CDR3 nucleotides are TGTGCCAGCAGTCCCGGGATAGCAGGGCCCCAGCATTTT. This encodes CASSPGIAGPQHF.

This rearrangement joins TRBV7-8 to TRBJ2-7; D is unclear. The CDR3 totals 14 residues. Germline CDR1 and CDR2: SGHVS and FQNEAQ. The V and J ends lost 0 bases and 5 bases respectively, with 11 bases between them. CDR3 loop: CASSLAGPPDEQYF. The CDR3, as DNA: TGTGCCAGCAGCTTAGCGGGCCCCCCCGACGAGCAGTACTTC.

The J gene is TRBJ1-2, the V gene TRBV29-1; tentative D call: TRBD1 (6 bases). Germline V CDR1 and CDR2: SQVTM, ANQGSEA. The V gene lost 5 bases and the J gene lost 5 bases, with 12 bases spanning the gap. The CDR3 spans 12 residues. The CDR3 coding sequence is TGCAGCGTTACGGACAGCAATTATGGCTACACCTTC. Translation: CSVTDSNYGYTF.

The genes are TRBV4-3 and TRBJ1-5; D ambiguous. Germline CDR1 is LGHNA and CDR2 is YSLEER. Trimming pared 0 bases from V and 0 bases from J, leaving 12 bases between. There are 17 residues in the CDR3. The CDR3 nucleotides are TGCGCCAGCAGCCAAGATTACAGCAGGTATAGCAATCAGCCCCAGCATTTT. It yields the protein CASSQDYSRYSNQPQHF.

This clone was seen just once. The chain links TRBV24-1 to TRBJ1-2; 8 nucleotides agree with TRBD1. V trimming: 1 base; J trimming: 5 bases; junction bases outside the gene matches: 2. Germline V CDR1 and CDR2: KGHDR, SFDVKD. The CDR3 sequence is 14 residues long. The CDR3 is CATSDFGQGYGYTF. The CDR3 bases are TGTGCCACCAGTGATTTTGGACAGGGTTATGGCTACACCTTC.

The chain is built from TRBV5-6 and TRBJ2-1; D unclear. CDR1 and CDR2 (germline): SGHDT, YYEEEE. V lost 0 bases and J 7 bases, leaving 5 bases between the germline ends. The CDR3 sequence is 12 residues long. The CDR3 sequence is CASSLVPNEQFF. Here the CDR3 DNA reads TGTGCCAGCAGCTTGGTTCCTAATGAGCAGTTCTTC.